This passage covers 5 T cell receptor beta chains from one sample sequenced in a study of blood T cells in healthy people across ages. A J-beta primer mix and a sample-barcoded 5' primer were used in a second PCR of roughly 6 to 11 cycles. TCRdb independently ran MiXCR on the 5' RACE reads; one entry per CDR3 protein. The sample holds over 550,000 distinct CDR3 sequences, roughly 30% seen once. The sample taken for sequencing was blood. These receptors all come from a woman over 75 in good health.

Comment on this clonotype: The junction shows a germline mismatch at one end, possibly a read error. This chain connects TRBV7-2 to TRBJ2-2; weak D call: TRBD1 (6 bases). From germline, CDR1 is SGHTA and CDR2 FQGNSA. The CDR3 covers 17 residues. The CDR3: CASSLFGGPTNTGERFF. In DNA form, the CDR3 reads TGTGCCAGCAGCTTATTTGGGGGCCCAACCAACACCGGGGAGCGGTTTTTT.

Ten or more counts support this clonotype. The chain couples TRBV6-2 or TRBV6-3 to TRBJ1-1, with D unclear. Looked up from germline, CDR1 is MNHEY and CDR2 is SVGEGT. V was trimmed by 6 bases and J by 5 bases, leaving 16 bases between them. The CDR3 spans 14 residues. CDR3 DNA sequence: TGTGCCAGCAGCCGGCGGCCCGGTGGGACTGAAGCTTTCTTT. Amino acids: CASSRRPGGTEAFF.

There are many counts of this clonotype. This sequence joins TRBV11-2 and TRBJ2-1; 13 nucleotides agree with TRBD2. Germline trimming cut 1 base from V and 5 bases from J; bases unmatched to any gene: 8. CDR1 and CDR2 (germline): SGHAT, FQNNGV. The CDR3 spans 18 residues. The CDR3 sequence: CASSLVVGLAGADNEQFF. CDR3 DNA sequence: TGTGCCAGCAGCTTAGTAGTAGGACTAGCGGGGGCCGACAATGAGCAGTTCTTC.

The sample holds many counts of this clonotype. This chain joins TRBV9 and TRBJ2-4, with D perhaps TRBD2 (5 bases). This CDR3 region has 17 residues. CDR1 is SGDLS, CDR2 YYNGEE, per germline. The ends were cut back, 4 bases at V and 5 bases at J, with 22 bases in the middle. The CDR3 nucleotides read TGTGCCAGCAGCACTCCGGACCGCGGCCGGAGGCAAAACATTCAGTACTTC. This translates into CASSTPDRGRRQNIQYF.

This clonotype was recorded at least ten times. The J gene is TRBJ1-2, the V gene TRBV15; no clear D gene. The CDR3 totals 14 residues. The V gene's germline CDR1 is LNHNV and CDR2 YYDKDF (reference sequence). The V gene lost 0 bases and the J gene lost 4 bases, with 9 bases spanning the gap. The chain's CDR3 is CATSRDRSLYGYTF. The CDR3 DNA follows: TGTGCCACCAGCAGAGATCGGTCCCTCTATGGCTACACCTTC.